Listed below are T cell receptor beta chains from one sample, sequenced in a study of CD8 T cells in ankylosing spondylitis. TCRdb re-analysed the 5' RACE reads in MiXCR, keeping a single row per CDR3 protein. The table has about 42,000 distinct CDR3 sequences, 4% seen once. The sample consisted of blood, either unsorted or a sorted T cell fraction (not recorded which). The receptor set was obtained from a female donor with ankylosing spondylitis or in good health (not recorded which). Both conserved end residues are part of each CDR3. D genes are given only for firm matches. Only part of the rows carry a size: once, few, many, or a class if the clone is expanded.

CDR3 protein	CDR3 DNA	J gene	D gene	clone size	V gene
CASSVVIDPTNTEAFF	TGTGCCAGCAGCGTAGTGATAGACCCTACTAACACTGAAGCTTTCTTT	TRBJ1-1	NA	many	TRBV9
CASSAGTHNYGYTF	TGTGCCAGCAGTGCTGGGACACATAACTATGGCTACACCTTC	TRBJ1-2	NA	few	TRBV9
CASSGQRDEQYF	TGTGCCAGCAGCGGGCAGCGCGACGAGCAGTACTTC	TRBJ2-7	NA	NA	TRBV9
CASSGQATGYLETQYF	TGTGCCAGCAGCGGGCAGGCGACAGGGTATTTGGAGACCCAGTACTTC	TRBJ2-5	TRBD1	many	TRBV9
CASSAENYGYTF	TGTGCCAGCAGCGCTGAAAACTATGGCTACACCTTC	TRBJ1-2	NA	medium-sized	TRBV9
CASSLGGDSYNEQFF	TGTGCCAGCAGCCTCGGGGGGGACTCCTACAATGAGCAGTTCTTC	TRBJ2-1	TRBD2	many	TRBV9
CASSVGGAGNSPLHF	TGTGCCAGCAGCGTAGGCGGGGCAGGCAATTCACCCCTCCACTTT	TRBJ1-6	NA	many	TRBV9
CASSVAGVAEQYF	TGTGCCAGCAGCGTAGCCGGGGTAGCAGAGCAGTACTTC	TRBJ2-7	NA	many	TRBV9
CASSVDPLPQETQYF	TGTGCCAGCAGCGTAGACCCCCTACCCCAAGAGACCCAGTACTTC	TRBJ2-5	NA	medium-sized	TRBV9
CASSRGMGGGRRADTQYF	TGTGCCAGCAGTCGAGGGATGGGCGGGGGACGGCGGGCAGATACGCAGTATTTT	TRBJ2-3	TRBD2	many	TRBV9
CASSPLQGYNEQFF	TGTGCCAGCAGCCCCCTGCAGGGTTACAATGAGCAGTTCTTC	TRBJ2-1	NA	many	TRBV9
CASSVTSGSGDTEAFF	TGTGCCAGCAGCGTAACTTCAGGGTCGGGGGACACTGAAGCTTTCTTT	TRBJ1-1	NA	few	TRBV9
CASSGPRGREQYF	TGTGCCAGCAGCGGCCCCAGGGGACGCGAGCAGTACTTC	TRBJ2-7	NA	many	TRBV9
CASSSRQGQGLSSYNEQFF	TGTGCCAGCAGCTCCCGACAGGGTCAGGGACTGAGCTCCTACAATGAGCAGTTCTTC	TRBJ2-1	NA	NA	TRBV9